This is a list of T cell receptor beta chains from one sample in a study of identical twins. TCRdb ran MiXCR on the 5' RACE reads and lists one entry per CDR3 protein. Of 250,000 or so distinct CDR3 sequences listed, 9.5% to 15% are singletons. The same data also contributed to another study, on yellow fever vaccine responses in identical twins.

The sample was memory (CD45RO+) T cells sorted from blood. The receptors stem from a woman aged 18-29 years in good health. Each CDR3 is given with its conserved first and last residue. A D gene is named only where the DNA matches it firmly. For some rows the clone size is stated as once, few or many, or as a class when expanded; others skip it.

j_gene | d_gene | v_gene | abundance | CDR3nt | CDR3aa
TRBJ2-7 | TRBD2 | TRBV6-2/TRBV6-3 | few | TGTGCCAGCAGTTACTCGGGCTCAGGACTAGCGTTAACTACCGAGCAGTACTTC | CASSYSGSGLALTTEQYF
TRBJ2-1 | TRBD2 | TRBV4-2 | many | TGTGCCAGCAGCCCTCTAGCGGGGGACTTATACAATGAGCAGTTCTTC | CASSPLAGDLYNEQFF
TRBJ1-2 | NA | TRBV30 | few | TGTGCCTGGAGTGTACTTTCTCCAGGACATGGCTACACCTTC | CAWSVLSPGHGYTF
TRBJ2-6 | NA | TRBV29-1 | NA | TGCAGCGTTGAAGATAGGGGGAGGGGGGCCAACGTCCTGACTTTC | CSVEDRGRGANVLTF
TRBJ2-1 | NA | TRBV12-3/TRBV12-4 | many | TGTGCCAGCAGTTCGAATAGCCTCCAGATTAGCGGAAGCTCCTACAATGAGCAGTTCTTC | CASSSNSLQISGSSYNEQFF
TRBJ2-1 | TRBD1 | TRBV10-2 | many | TGCGCCAGCAGTAGCAACAGGGGGCTGGCGGATGAGCAGTTCTTC | CASSSNRGLADEQFF
TRBJ2-7 | TRBD2 | TRBV27 | NA | TGTGCCAGCAGTTTTAGCGGGCACTCCTACGAGCAGTACTTC | CASSFSGHSYEQYF
TRBJ2-3 | TRBD1 | TRBV20-1 | many | TGCAGTGCTAGACCCGACAGGGGGCTTACAGATACGCAGTATTTT | CSARPDRGLTDTQYF
TRBJ2-1 | TRBD2 | TRBV6-1 | few | TGTGCCAGCAGTGAGGGGACTAGCTATCCGTTAGCGCAGTTCTTC | CASSEGTSYPLAQFF
TRBJ1-2 | TRBD1 | TRBV27 | many | TGTGCCAGCAGTTTTCTTCTGGGACAGCCCTTCTACACCTTC | CASSFLLGQPFYTF
TRBJ2-1 | NA | TRBV20-1 | few | TGCAGTGCGCTATTATACAATGAGCAGTTCTTC | CSALLYNEQFF
TRBJ1-1 | NA | TRBV6-1 | few | TGTGCCAGCAGTCCGGGTTATGTGCCTGAAGCTTTCTTT | CASSPGYVPEAFF
TRBJ2-3 | TRBD2 | TRBV20-1 | NA | TGCAGTGCTAATCCGGGACTAGCGGGAGTAGATACGCAGTATTTT | CSANPGLAGVDTQYF
TRBJ2-5 | TRBD2 | TRBV6-1 | NA | TGTGCCAGCAGTGATACAGTGATAGCGGGAATGATCGAGACCCAGTACTTC | CASSDTVIAGMIETQYF
TRBJ1-1 | NA | TRBV5-1 | many | TGCGCCAGCAGCTTGGACCCTCACGGTGGAAGTGAAGCTTTCTTT | CASSLDPHGGSEAFF
TRBJ2-2 | TRBD2 | TRBV12-3/TRBV12-4 | many | TGTGCCAGCAGATATAGCGGGGGGGCCTCCGGGGAGCTGTTTTTT | CASRYSGGASGELFF
TRBJ2-2 | NA | TRBV20-1 | many | TGCAGTGCCAATCAGGGGCAAAGCGGGGAGCTGTTTTTT | CSANQGQSGELFF
TRBJ2-1 | NA | TRBV29-1 | many | TGCAGCGTTGGGATACGATTTAGCAATGAGCAGTTCTTC | CSVGIRFSNEQFF
TRBJ1-2 | NA | TRBV12-3/TRBV12-4 | NA | TGTGCCAGCAGTTTGTCAGCCTATGGCTACACCTTC | CASSLSAYGYTF
TRBJ2-2 | TRBD1 | TRBV20-1 | few | TGCAGTGCTAGAGGGACAGGGGGCCCCGGGGAGCTGTTTTTT | CSARGTGGPGELFF
TRBJ2-3 | TRBD2 | TRBV2 | NA | TGTGCCAGCCAAGCGGGGGAGACAGATACGCAGTATTTT | CASQAGETDTQYF
TRBJ2-1 | NA | TRBV20-1 | many | TGCAGTGCTCTACCGAGGGGACAAGGGACGAGGAATGAGCAGTTCTTC | CSALPRGQGTRNEQFF
TRBJ1-6 | TRBD1 | TRBV6-1 | few | TGTGCCAGCGCCCGGGACAGAGGTTCACCCCTCCACTTT | CASARDRGSPLHF